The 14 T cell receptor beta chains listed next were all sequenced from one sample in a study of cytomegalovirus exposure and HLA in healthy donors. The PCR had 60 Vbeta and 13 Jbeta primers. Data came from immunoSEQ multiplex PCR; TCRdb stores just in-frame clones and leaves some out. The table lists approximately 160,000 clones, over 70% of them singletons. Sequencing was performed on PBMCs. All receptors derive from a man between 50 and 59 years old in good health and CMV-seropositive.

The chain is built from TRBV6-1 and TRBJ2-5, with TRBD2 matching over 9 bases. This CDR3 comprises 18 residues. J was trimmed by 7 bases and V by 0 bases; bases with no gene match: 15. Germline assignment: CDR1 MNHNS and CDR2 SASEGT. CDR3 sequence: CASSEALGGGAFGGTQYF. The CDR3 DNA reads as TGTGCCAGCAGTGAAGCCTTGGGCGGGGGGGCCTTCGGGGGGACCCAGTACTTC.

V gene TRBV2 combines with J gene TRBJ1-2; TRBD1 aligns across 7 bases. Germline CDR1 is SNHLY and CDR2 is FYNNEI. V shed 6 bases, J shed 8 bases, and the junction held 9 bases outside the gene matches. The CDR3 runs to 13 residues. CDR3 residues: CASSRRTGVGYTF. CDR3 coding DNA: TGTGCCAGCAGCCGGCGGACAGGAGTCGGCTACACCTTC.

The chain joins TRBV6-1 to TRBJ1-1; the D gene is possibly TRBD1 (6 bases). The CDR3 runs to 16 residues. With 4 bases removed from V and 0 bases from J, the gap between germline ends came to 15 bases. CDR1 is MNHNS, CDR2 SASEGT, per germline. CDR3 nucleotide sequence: TGTGCCAGCAGTGGCTTGACAGGACACATGAACACTGAAGCTTTCTTT. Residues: CASSGLTGHMNTEAFF.

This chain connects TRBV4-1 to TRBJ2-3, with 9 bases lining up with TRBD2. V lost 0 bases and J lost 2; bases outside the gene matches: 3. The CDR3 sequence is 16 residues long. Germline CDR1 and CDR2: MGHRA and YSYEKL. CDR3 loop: CASSQEQRGVTDTQYF. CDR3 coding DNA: TGCGCCAGCAGCCAAGAACAGCGGGGGGTCACAGATACGCAGTATTTT.

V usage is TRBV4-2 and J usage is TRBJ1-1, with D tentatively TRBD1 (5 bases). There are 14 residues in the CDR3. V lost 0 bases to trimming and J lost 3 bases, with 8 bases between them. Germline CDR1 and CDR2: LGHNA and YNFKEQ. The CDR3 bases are TGTGCCAGCAGCCAAGATTTAGGGGACACTGAAGCTTTCTTT. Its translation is CASSQDLGDTEAFF.

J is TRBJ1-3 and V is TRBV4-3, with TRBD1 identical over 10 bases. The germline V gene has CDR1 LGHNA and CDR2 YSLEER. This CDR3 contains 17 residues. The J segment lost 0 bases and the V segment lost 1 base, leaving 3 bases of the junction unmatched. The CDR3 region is CASSQGTGGFSGNTIYF. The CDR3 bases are TGCGCCAGCAGCCAAGGGACAGGGGGATTCTCTGGAAACACCATATATTTT.

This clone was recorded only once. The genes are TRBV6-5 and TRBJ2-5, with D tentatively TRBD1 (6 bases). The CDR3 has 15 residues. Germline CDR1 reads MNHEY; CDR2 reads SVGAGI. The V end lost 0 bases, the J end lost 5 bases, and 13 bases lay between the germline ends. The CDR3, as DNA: TGTGCCAGCAGTTACTCGTGGGGGCATGGCGAGACCCAGTACTTC. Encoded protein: CASSYSWGHGETQYF.

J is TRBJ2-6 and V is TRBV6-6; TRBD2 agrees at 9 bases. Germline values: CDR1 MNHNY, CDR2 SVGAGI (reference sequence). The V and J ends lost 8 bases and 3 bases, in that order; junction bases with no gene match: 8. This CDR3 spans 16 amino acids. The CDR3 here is CASQGSGGLGANVLTF. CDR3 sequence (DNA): TGTGCCAGCCAGGGGAGCGGGGGGCTTGGGGCCAACGTCCTGACTTTC.

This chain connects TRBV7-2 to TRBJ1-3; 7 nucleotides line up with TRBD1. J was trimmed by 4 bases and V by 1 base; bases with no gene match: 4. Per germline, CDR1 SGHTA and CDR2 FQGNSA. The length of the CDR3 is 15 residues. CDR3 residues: CASSLERGQGNTIYF. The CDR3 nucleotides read TGTGCCAGCAGCTTAGAAAGGGGGCAGGGAAACACCATATATTTT.

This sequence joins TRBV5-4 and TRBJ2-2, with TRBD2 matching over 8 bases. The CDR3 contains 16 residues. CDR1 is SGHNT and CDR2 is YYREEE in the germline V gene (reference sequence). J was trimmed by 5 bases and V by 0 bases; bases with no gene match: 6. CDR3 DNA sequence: TGTGCCAGCAGCTTGGCCGGGGGGGCTTCAACCGGGGAGCTGTTTTTT. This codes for CASSLAGGASTGELFF.

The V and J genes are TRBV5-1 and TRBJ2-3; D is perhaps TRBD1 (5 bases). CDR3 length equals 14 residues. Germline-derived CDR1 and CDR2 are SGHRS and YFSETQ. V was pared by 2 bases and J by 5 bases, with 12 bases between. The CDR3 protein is CASSLSKQGDTQYF. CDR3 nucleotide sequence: TGCGCCAGCAGCTTAAGCAAGCAGGGAGATACGCAGTATTTT. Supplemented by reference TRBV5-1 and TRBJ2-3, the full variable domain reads KAGVTQTPRYLIKTRGQQVTLSCSPISGHRSVSWYQQTPGQGLQFLFEYFSETQRNKGNFPGRFSGRQFSNSRSEMNVSTLELGDSALYLCASSLSKQGDTQYFGPGTRLTVL.

CDR3 nucleotide sequence: TGTGCCAGCAGCCAAGATTTGCGAGAGACCCAGTACTTC. Amino acids: CASSQDLRETQYF. The rearrangement uses TRBV14 and TRBJ2-5; D is uncertain. Germline V gene sequence: CDR1 SGHDN, CDR2 FVKESK. The CDR3 length is 13 residues. Deletions cut 0 bases from V and 4 bases from J, with 6 bases between. Full variable domain (rest looked up from reference TRBV14 and TRBJ2-5): EAGVTQFPSHSVIEKGQTVTLRCDPISGHDNLYWYRRVMGKEIKFLLHFVKESKQDESGMPNNRFLAERTGGTYSTLKVQPAELEDSGVYFCASSQDLRETQYFGPGTRLLVL.

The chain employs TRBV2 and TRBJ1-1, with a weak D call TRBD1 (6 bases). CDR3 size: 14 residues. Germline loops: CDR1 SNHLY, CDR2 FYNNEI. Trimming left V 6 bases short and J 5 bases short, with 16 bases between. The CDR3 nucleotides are TGTGCCAGCAGGCCCCAACAGGGTTGGACTGAAGCTTTCTTT. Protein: CASRPQQGWTEAFF.

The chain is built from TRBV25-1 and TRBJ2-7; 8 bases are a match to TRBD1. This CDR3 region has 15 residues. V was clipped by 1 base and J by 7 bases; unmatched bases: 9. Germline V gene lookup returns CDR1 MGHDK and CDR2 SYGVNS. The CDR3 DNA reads TGTGCCAGCAGTGAATCCGGGACAGGCCAAATAGAGCAGTACTTC. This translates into CASSESGTGQIEQYF.